The subject of this entry is one T cell receptor beta chain. This CDR3 has 15 residues. J was trimmed by 5 bases and V by 0 bases; bases with no gene match: 5. Germline V gives CDR1 SGHRS, CDR2 YFSETQ. TCRdb independently ran MiXCR on the 5' RACE reads; one entry per CDR3 protein. Here the sample spans some 500,000 distinct CDR3 sequences, about 14% being singletons. This record belongs to a study of identical twins. These data are also associated with another study on yellow fever vaccine responses in identical twins.

Material for sequencing was CD4+ T cells sorted from blood. V gene TRBV5-1 combines with J gene TRBJ2-1, with 7 nucleotides matching TRBD2. The receptor comes from a woman between 18 and 29 years old in good health. This chain's CDR3 is CASSLAGGGDNEQFF. As DNA, the CDR3 is TGCGCCAGCAGCTTGGCGGGGGGTGGGGACAATGAGCAGTTCTTC.